Listed below are T cell receptor beta chains from one sample, sequenced in a study of blood T cell repertoires in COVID-19. Profiled with immunoSEQ multiplex PCR; TCRdb holds only in-frame clones, not every one. In the table there are a few hundred thousand clones, 75% to 90% of which are singletons. Sequenced material: PBMCs or T cells enriched from blood (not recorded which). The receptor source for this set is a woman in her forties or fifties who had recovered from COVID-19. Each CDR3 is given with its conserved first and last residue. The D gene is left open where the match is weak. Part of the rows lack a size; the others show once, few, many or a class for expanded clones.

cdr3_aa	cdr3_nt	v_call	j_call	clone_size	d_call
CASSQAVSSYEQYF	TGTGCCAGCAGCCAGGCAGTCAGCTCCTACGAGCAGTACTTC	TRBV27	TRBJ2-7	-	-
CASRDLLAADSYNEQFF	TGCGCCAGCAGAGATCTACTGGCGGCGGACTCCTACAATGAGCAGTTCTTC	TRBV5-1	TRBJ2-1	many	-
CASSDRGWEQYF	TGTGCCAGCAGCGACCGGGGGTGGGAGCAGTACTTC	TRBV6-5	TRBJ2-7	-	-
CASSLRGENEQFF	TGTGCCAGCAGCTTAAGAGGCGAGAATGAGCAGTTCTTC	TRBV11-3	TRBJ2-1	-	-
CASRGVQGAGYGYTF	TGTGCCAGCAGAGGGGTCCAGGGGGCAGGCTATGGCTACACCTTC	TRBV6-5	TRBJ1-2	-	TRBD1
CASSLNGRSEQFF	TGTGCCAGCAGTTTAAACGGTAGAAGTGAGCAGTTCTTC	TRBV12-3/TRBV12-4	TRBJ2-1	-	-
CASSLSATENTEAFF	TGTGCCAGCAGCTTAAGTGCCACAGAGAACACTGAAGCTTTCTTT	TRBV7-9	TRBJ1-1	-	-
CASSPYRPSGRRTGELFF	TGTGCCAGCAGCCCATACCGCCCTAGCGGGAGGAGAACCGGGGAGCTGTTTTTT	TRBV7-2	TRBJ2-2	-	TRBD2
CASSGTGNQPQHF	TGTGCCAGCAGCGGGACAGGCAATCAGCCCCAGCATTTT	TRBV12-3/TRBV12-4	TRBJ1-5	-	TRBD1
CASSQESQAPFF	TGTGCCAGCAGCCAAGAATCACAGGCCCCGTTTTTT	TRBV4-2	TRBJ1-4	-	-
CASRGQGSQETQYF	TGTGCCAGCAGGGGACAGGGGTCCCAAGAGACCCAGTACTTC	TRBV27	TRBJ2-5	-	TRBD1
CASSLALGGELFF	TGTGCCAGCAGTTTAGCGCTCGGCGGGGAGCTGTTTTTT	TRBV12-3/TRBV12-4	TRBJ2-2	few	-
CATKTGSSTDTQYF	TGTGCCACCAAGACGGGGTCCAGCACAGATACGCAGTATTTT	TRBV15	TRBJ2-3	-	-
CASSIRVNEQFF	TGTGCCAGTAGTATTAGAGTCAATGAGCAGTTCTTC	TRBV19	TRBJ2-1	-	-
CATSYTLGQPGSAQHF	TGTGCCACCAGCTATACACTGGGACAGCCGGGTTCAGCCCAGCATTTT	TRBV15	TRBJ1-5	-	TRBD1
CAWSTEGKGYTF	TGTGCCTGGTCAACGGAGGGGAAAGGCTACACCTTC	TRBV30	TRBJ1-2	-	-
CASSIEPTGTGGGYTF	TGTGCCAGTAGTATCGAACCGACCGGGACAGGGGGTGGCTACACCTTC	TRBV19	TRBJ1-2	-	TRBD1
CASRLGQTGGNYGYTF	TGTGCCAGTCGCCTAGGGCAAACAGGGGGCAACTATGGCTACACCTTC	TRBV19	TRBJ1-2	-	TRBD1
CASRRTGSYGYTF	TGTGCCAGCAGACGGACAGGGTCCTATGGCTACACCTTC	TRBV7-2	TRBJ1-2	once	TRBD1
CASSQVGSGYTEAFF	TGCGCCAGCAGCCAAGTAGGGTCGGGGTACACTGAAGCTTTCTTT	TRBV4-3	TRBJ1-1	-	-
CASRAPDRGHGYTF	TGTGCCAGCAGAGCTCCGGACAGGGGTCATGGCTACACCTTC	TRBV2	TRBJ1-2	-	TRBD1
CASSIYGEQFF	TGTGCCAGTAGTATATACGGGGAGCAGTTCTTC	TRBV19	TRBJ2-1	few	-
CASIKLGARSDEQFF	TGTGCCAGCATTAAGTTGGGGGCCCGCTCGGATGAGCAGTTCTTC	TRBV6-5	TRBJ2-1	-	-
CASSYLLRLAGVFSFNEQFF	TGTGCCAGCAGTTATCTTTTAAGACTAGCGGGAGTTTTTTCCTTCAATGAGCAGTTCTTC	TRBV6-2/TRBV6-3	TRBJ2-1	-	TRBD2
CASSLGQEFMNTEAFF	TGCGCCAGCAGCTTGGGACAGGAGTTCATGAACACTGAAGCTTTCTTT	TRBV5-1	TRBJ1-1	-	-
CASSQAGRGGYTF	TGCGCCAGCAGCCAAGCCGGGAGGGGTGGCTACACCTTC	TRBV4-3	TRBJ1-2	few	-
CASRRTGSYGYTF	TGTGCCAGCAGGAGGACAGGTTCCTATGGCTACACCTTC	TRBV12-3/TRBV12-4	TRBJ1-2	-	TRBD1
CASSPKSTARRQAGSPLHF	TGTGCCAGCAGCCCAAAATCGACCGCCCGGAGACAGGCTGGCTCACCCCTCCACTTT	TRBV27	TRBJ1-6	-	-